Given below is one T cell receptor beta chain in context. This CDR3 contains 13 residues. With V trimmed by 5 bases and J by 14 bases, 10 bases remained unmatched. In the study's own analysis: Estimation of nucleated cell counts was performed using reference gene primer amplification. The repertoire was sequenced with immunoSEQ multiplex PCR; TCRdb's copy has only in-frame clones and lacks some. V and J calls and clone size are copied from that table; D and trimming were computed from the DNA. Of 250,000 to 350,000 clones in the sample, roughly 85% were seen once. The data stem from a study of blood T cell repertoires in COVID-19. Study context: PBMCs, B-cell-depleted T cells, or T cells provided the cDNA or gDNA that made up the material.

Material: PBMCs or T cells enriched from blood (not recorded which). This receptor was identified in a woman aged 25-40 years who had recovered from COVID-19. The rearrangement links TRBV12-3 or TRBV12-4 to TRBJ2-3; 10 bases are a match to TRBD2. The CDR3 spells CASSHLERGGGYF. As DNA, the CDR3 is TGTGCCAGCAGTCACCTGGAGCGGGGGGGCGGGTATTTT.